The 25 T cell receptor beta chains given below trace back to one sample, sequenced in a study of cytomegalovirus exposure and HLA in healthy donors. The PCR had 60 Vbeta and 13 Jbeta primers. Method: immunoSEQ multiplex PCR; TCRdb's copy keeps in-frame clones and lacks some. The table has roughly 150,000 clones, approximately 79% seen once. The sequencing input was PBMCs. The receptors stem from a male donor in good health and CMV-seronegative.

The V call is TRBV18, the J call TRBJ2-5; D unclear. Trimming left V 3 bases short and J 3 bases short, with 2 bases between. The CDR3 is made up of 11 amino acids. Germline V CDR1 and CDR2: KGHSH, LQKENI. The CDR3, as DNA: TGTGCCAGCTCACCCAAAGAGACCCAGTACTTC. Protein product: CASSPKETQYF.

This sequence joins TRBV2 and TRBJ1-4, with 8 positions matching TRBD1. V gave up 6 bases and J gave up 7 bases; unmatched junction bases: 7. The CDR3 has 14 amino acids. From germline, CDR1 is SNHLY and CDR2 FYNNEI. The CDR3 nucleotides read TGTGCCAGCAGGAGACAGGGGAGGGGTGAAAAACTGTTTTTT. Protein: CASRRQGRGEKLFF.

The chain has TRBV2 and TRBJ1-2; 8 bases are shared with TRBD1. Germline values: CDR1 SNHLY, CDR2 FYNNEI. V was pared by 2 bases and J by 7 bases, with 9 bases of the junction left unmatched. The CDR3 is 15 amino acids. The CDR3 loop reads CASSEPRTGSLGYTF. DNA for the CDR3: TGTGCCAGCAGTGAACCAAGGACAGGGTCTCTTGGCTACACCTTC.

This clone has more than one count but fewer than ten. The J gene is TRBJ1-1, the V gene TRBV14; 10 nucleotides line up with TRBD1. V shed 4 bases, J shed 0 bases, and the junction held 5 bases outside the gene matches. CDR3 length equals 16 residues. The germline V gene encodes CDR1 SGHDN and CDR2 FVKESK. The CDR3 nucleotides read TGTGCCAGCAGCCGGACAGGGGGAATTATGAACACTGAAGCTTTCTTT. It encodes CASSRTGGIMNTEAFF.

In this sample, this clone turned up a few times. This chain joins TRBV29-1 and TRBJ2-1, with TRBD2 matching over 9 bases. Germline V gene lookup returns CDR1 SQVTM and CDR2 ANQGSEA. The CDR3 consists of 11 residues. The CDR3 protein is CICGGAHEQFF. CDR3 nucleotides: TGCATATGCGGGGGGGCCCATGAGCAGTTCTTC.

V gene TRBV5-1 combines with J gene TRBJ1-5; perhaps TRBD1 as D (5 bases). Trimming left V 4 bases short and J 4 bases short, with 9 bases between. This CDR3 comprises 13 residues. Germline-derived CDR1 and CDR2 are SGHRS and YFSETQ. The CDR3 coding sequence is TGCGCCAGCAGCCCAGGGACTAATCAGCCCCAGCATTTT. It encodes CASSPGTNQPQHF.

The J gene is TRBJ1-4, the V gene TRBV19; D is unclear. Germline CDR1 and CDR2: LNHDA and SQIVND (reference sequence). V was pared by 3 bases and J by 0 bases, with 20 bases between. The CDR3 covers 19 residues. CDR3 DNA: TGTGCCAGTAGTATTCAGCGCTCTTTGGTCGCGGCAACTAATGAAAAACTGTTTTTT. It encodes CASSIQRSLVAATNEKLFF.

This chain connects TRBV29-1 to TRBJ2-7, with D tentatively TRBD1 (6 bases). CDR1 is SQVTM, CDR2 ANQGSEA, per germline. This CDR3 is 14 amino acids long. CDR3 loop: CSVFGGPGSYEQYF. The CDR3 DNA sequence: TGCAGTGTATTTGGGGGCCCAGGGTCCTACGAGCAGTACTTC.

There are a few counts of this clone. The V call is TRBV12-5, the J call TRBJ2-7, with 9 bases aligning to TRBD1. V shed 7 bases and J 3 bases; nucleotides not matched to a gene: 10. The CDR3 consists of 15 residues. Looked up from germline, CDR1 is LGHNT and CDR2 is FRNRAP. The CDR3 region has the DNA TGTGCTAGTGCCCAACCCGGGACAGGGAACTACGAGCAGTACTTC. Protein product: CASAQPGTGNYEQYF.

The rearrangement uses TRBV19 and TRBJ1-4; D remains ambiguous. The germline V gene has CDR1 LNHDA and CDR2 SQIVND (reference sequence). The length of the CDR3 is 16 residues. The V end was cut by 3 bases, the J end by 0 bases, with 11 bases between. The CDR3 DNA is TGTGCCAGTAGTATCTTTGCCGGGGCAACTAATGAAAAACTGTTTTTT. As protein: CASSIFAGATNEKLFF.

The V gene is TRBV19, the J gene TRBJ2-7; a possible D gene is TRBD1 (6 bases). The CDR3 runs 14 residues. V shed 5 bases and J shed 3 bases, with 14 bases lying between them. CDR1 and CDR2 (germline): LNHDA, SQIVND (reference sequence). CDR3 region: CASSPPGDLYEQYF. The CDR3 DNA reads TGTGCCAGTAGTCCCCCAGGGGACCTCTACGAGCAGTACTTC. The full variable domain, in which reference TRBV19 and TRBJ2-7 provide the parts outside the CDR3, is DGGITQSPKYLFRKEGQNVTLSCEQNLNHDAMYWYRQDPGQGLRLIYYSQIVNDFQKGDIAEGYSVSREKKESFPLTVTSAQKNPTAFYLCASSPPGDLYEQYFGPGTRLTVT.

The rearrangement links TRBV5-1 to TRBJ1-1; D gene ambiguous. Germline V gene lookup returns CDR1 SGHRS and CDR2 YFSETQ. V was pared by 4 bases and J by 2 bases, with 9 bases between. This CDR3 is 13 amino acids long. CDR3 protein: CASSPGVNTEAFF. The CDR3 DNA follows: TGCGCCAGCAGCCCCGGGGTCAACACTGAAGCTTTCTTT.

This chain links TRBV5-1 with TRBJ2-1; D is undetermined. CDR3 length: 12 amino acids. Germline values: CDR1 SGHRS, CDR2 YFSETQ. V was pared by 1 base and J by 5 bases, with 4 bases between. In DNA form, the CDR3 reads TGCGCCAGCAGCTTGCAGGACAATGAGCAGTTCTTC. Translated, it gives CASSLQDNEQFF.

The genes are TRBV6-5 and TRBJ2-3; tentative D call: TRBD2 (6 bases). The CDR3 length is 16 residues. Trimming removed 0 bases at V and 9 bases at J, with 19 bases between. CDR1 and CDR2 (germline): MNHEY, SVGAGI. CDR3 amino acids: CASSYSGGPAVETQYF. CDR3 nucleotide sequence: TGTGCCAGCAGTTACTCGGGGGGACCTGCTGTTGAGACGCAGTATTTT.

The CDR3 coding sequence is TGTGCCAGCATGGAGGGGGCTTACTTTGGCTACACCTTC. Translating gives CASMEGAYFGYTF. The V and J genes are TRBV6-6 and TRBJ1-2, with TRBD1 matching 7 bases. CDR1 is MNHNY and CDR2 is SVGAGI in the germline V gene (reference sequence). There are 13 residues in the CDR3. V shed 7 bases, J shed 7 bases, and the junction held 9 bases outside the gene matches.

This chain connects TRBV20-1 to TRBJ2-7; D gene unclear. V was cut by 3 bases and J by 3 bases, with 6 bases left in between. This CDR3 comprises 11 residues. CDR1 is DFQATT and CDR2 is SNEGSKA in the germline V gene (reference sequence). The CDR3 DNA is TGCAGTGCTAGCTCCGGCTACGAGCAGTACTTC. It encodes CSASSGYEQYF.

This chain joins TRBV27 and TRBJ2-2; D ambiguous. The ends were cut back, 3 bases at V and 5 bases at J, with 7 bases in the middle. Germline assignment: CDR1 MNHEY and CDR2 SMNVEV (reference sequence). The CDR3 is made up of 13 amino acids. The DNA of the CDR3 is TGTGCCAGCAGTTTTTTAGCTACCGGGGAGCTGTTTTTT. Translation gives CASSFLATGELFF.

With respect to this clone: The identical CDR3 is also encoded by other nucleotide sequences in the sample. The chain recombines TRBV7-9 with TRBJ1-1; maybe TRBD1 (6 bases). Between the trimmed V and J ends, which lost 1 base and 0 bases, there was a span of 6 bases. Germline V lookup: CDR1 SEHNR, CDR2 FQNEAQ (reference sequence). The CDR3 has 14 residues. Here the CDR3 DNA reads TGTGCCAGCAGCTTAGGGGGGCTGAACACTGAAGCTTTCTTT. Translated: CASSLGGLNTEAFF.

This CDR3 is CASALAGSYNEQFF. The CDR3 nucleotides are TGTGCCAGCGCTCTAGCTGGCTCCTACAATGAGCAGTTCTTC. The chain combines TRBV11-1 with TRBJ2-1, with D possibly matching TRBD2 (5 bases). Looked up from germline, CDR1 is SGHAT and CDR2 is FQDESV (reference sequence). V gave up 8 bases and J gave up 0 bases, with 11 bases separating them. This CDR3 has 14 residues.

The chain couples TRBV7-9 to TRBJ1-2, with 9 bases that match TRBD1. This CDR3 has 12 residues. V dropped 4 bases and J dropped 8; count of bases not matched to a gene: 2. The germline gives CDR1 SEHNR, CDR2 FQNEAQ (reference sequence). The CDR3 loop is CASSWGQGGYTF. The CDR3 nucleotides read TGTGCCAGCAGCTGGGGACAGGGAGGCTACACCTTC.

The chain links TRBV5-1 to TRBJ1-1, with 8 bases fitting TRBD1. This CDR3 is 13 amino acids long. Germline lookup yields CDR1 SGHRS and CDR2 YFSETQ. The V gene end was trimmed by 8 bases and the J gene end by 1 base; junction bases not matched to a gene: 4. CDR3 nucleotide sequence: TGCGCCAGTACCGGGACAGGGAACACTGAAGCTTTCTTT. Protein product: CASTGTGNTEAFF.

The chain combines TRBV11-2 with TRBJ2-1; the match to TRBD2 covers 13 bases. This CDR3 is 15 amino acids long. Germline V lookup: CDR1 SGHAT, CDR2 FQNNGV. The V and J ends lost 5 bases and 6 bases, in that order; junction bases with no gene match: 4. The CDR3, as DNA: TGTGCCAGCAGCCCCCGGACTAGCGGGAGCAATGAGCAGTTCTTC. Its protein product is CASSPRTSGSNEQFF. The whole variable domain, filled in from reference TRBV11-2 and TRBJ2-1, reads EAGVAQSPRYKIIEKRQSVAFWCNPISGHATLYWYQQILGQGPKLLIQFQNNGVVDDSQLPKDRFSAERLKGVDSTLKIQPAKLEDSAVYLCASSPRTSGSNEQFFGPGTRLTVL.

The chain recombines TRBV10-1 with TRBJ1-1; tentative D call: TRBD1 (6 bases). The CDR3 extends over 14 amino acids. Germline CDR1 reads WNHNN; CDR2 reads SYGVQD (reference sequence). The V gene lost 0 bases and the J gene lost 6 bases, with 11 bases spanning the gap. The CDR3 sequence: CASSESTGMAEAFF. CDR3 DNA: TGCGCCAGCAGTGAGTCCACAGGGATGGCTGAAGCTTTCTTT.

The rearrangement uses TRBV19 and TRBJ2-5; no reliable D call. V was cut by 1 base and J by 3 bases, with 9 bases left in between. The CDR3 has 14 residues. The germline V gene has CDR1 LNHDA and CDR2 SQIVND (reference sequence). This chain's CDR3 is CASSIGQKKETQYF. The CDR3 nucleotides are TGTGCCAGTAGTATAGGGCAGAAAAAAGAGACCCAGTACTTC.

This chain connects TRBV11-2 to TRBJ2-1; 8 bases line up with TRBD2. V lost 0 bases to trimming and J lost 8 bases; unmatched junction nucleotides: 6. Germline CDR1 reads SGHAT; CDR2 reads FQNNGV. The CDR3 has 15 amino acids. CDR3 residues: CASSLDRGGLDEQFF. DNA for the CDR3: TGTGCCAGCAGCTTAGATCGGGGGGGCCTCGATGAGCAGTTCTTC.